Listed here are 9 T cell receptor beta chains from one sample, sequenced in a study of identical twins. In TCRdb, the 5' RACE reads were re-called with MiXCR into one record per CDR3 protein. The table has approximately 500,000 distinct CDR3 sequences, about 15% seen once. These data are also associated with another study on yellow fever vaccine responses in identical twins.

The sample was CD4+ T cells sorted from blood. The receptors were gathered from a woman younger than 30 in good health.

The chain is built from TRBV20-1 and TRBJ1-4; D not resolved. This CDR3 spans 12 amino acids. CDR1 DFQATT and CDR2 SNEGSKA come from the germline V gene (reference sequence). The V end lost 2 bases, the J end lost 7 bases, and 8 bases lay between the germline ends. Here the CDR3 reads CSARRGSEKLFF. The CDR3 nucleotides read TGCAGTGCTAGAAGAGGGAGTGAAAAACTGTTTTTT.

This clonotype came up a few times. V and J are TRBV7-3 and TRBJ2-2; 8 bases map to TRBD1. The CDR3 spans 15 residues. The J segment lost 8 bases and the V segment lost 5 bases, leaving 10 bases of the junction unmatched. The germline V gene has CDR1 SGHTA and CDR2 FQGTGA. CDR3 region: CASSKLTGAVGELFF. The CDR3 nucleotides are TGTGCCAGCAGCAAACTGACAGGGGCCGTAGGGGAGCTGTTTTTT.

This clonotype showed up just a few times. The rearrangement joins TRBV3-1 to TRBJ1-4, with 11 bases identical to TRBD1. From germline, CDR1 is LGHDT and CDR2 YNNKEL (reference sequence). V gave up 4 bases and J gave up 9 bases; unmatched junction bases: 4. The CDR3 runs to 14 residues. CDR3 residues: CASSPGQGVQKLFF. Written as DNA, the CDR3 is TGTGCCAGCAGCCCGGGACAGGGGGTGCAAAAACTGTTTTTT. The whole variable domain, filled in from reference TRBV3-1 and TRBJ1-4, reads DTAVSQTPKYLVTQMGNDKSIKCEQNLGHDTMYWYKQDSKKFLKIMFSYNNKELIINETVPNRFSPKSPDKAHLNLHINSLELGDSAVYFCASSPGQGVQKLFFGSGTQLSVL.

This clonotype was counted only a few times. The CDR3 DNA sequence: TGTGCCATCAGTTCCGGACTAGCGGGAGGGGCCCAATCCTACAATGAGCAGTTCTTC. It is translated as CAISSGLAGGAQSYNEQFF. The chain links TRBV10-3 to TRBJ2-1; 15 bases are shared with TRBD2. With 5 bases clipped from V and 1 base from J, the junction kept 9 bases outside the gene matches. Germline-derived CDR1 and CDR2 are ENHRY and SYGVKD. The CDR3 is 19 amino acids.

This clonotype was detected ten times or more. The V and J genes are TRBV28 and TRBJ2-7; D tentatively fits TRBD1 or TRBD2 (5 bases each). Trimming pared 5 bases from V and 8 bases from J, leaving 16 bases between. The V gene's germline CDR1 is MDHEN and CDR2 SYDVKM. The CDR3 is 13 residues long. Here the CDR3 reads CASSPQSPGQQYV. CDR3 coding DNA: TGTGCCAGCAGTCCCCAATCGCCGGGACAGCAGTACGTC.

This clonotype turned up a few times. The DNA of the CDR3 is TGCAGTGCAAAGGCGTTAGCCAAAAACATTCAGTACTTC. It yields the protein CSAKALAKNIQYF. The chain recombines TRBV20-1 with TRBJ2-4; no reliable D call. The CDR3 has 13 amino acids. Germline V gene lookup returns CDR1 DFQATT and CDR2 SNEGSKA (reference sequence). Deletions cut 6 bases from V and 0 bases from J, with 9 bases between.

This rearrangement joins TRBV6-1 to TRBJ2-1; 11 nucleotides match TRBD2. CDR1 and CDR2 (germline): MNHNS, SASEGT. This CDR3 is 16 amino acids long. With 6 bases clipped from V and 6 bases from J, the junction kept 10 bases outside the gene matches. The CDR3 nucleotides read TGTGCCAGCAGCTCGCCAACTAGCGGGAGTACCAATGAGCAGTTCTTC. It codes for CASSSPTSGSTNEQFF.

This chain uses TRBV28 with TRBJ2-2, with 11 positions matching TRBD1. V dropped 3 bases and J dropped 7; count of bases not matched to a gene: 4. The germline CDR1 and CDR2 sequences are MDHEN and SYDVKM. The CDR3 consists of 15 residues. The CDR3 loop is CASSFGQGAHGELFF. CDR3 DNA sequence: TGTGCCAGCAGTTTCGGACAGGGGGCGCACGGGGAGCTGTTTTTT.

The table lists this clonotype with a few counts. The chain couples TRBV29-1 to TRBJ2-3, with D perhaps matching TRBD1 or TRBD2 (5 bases each). Per germline, CDR1 SQVTM and CDR2 ANQGSEA. The V and J ends lost 3 bases and 5 bases respectively, with 9 bases between them. CDR3 length equals 12 residues. CDR3 loop: CSVEGVGDTQYF. CDR3 nucleotide sequence: TGCAGCGTTGAGGGGGTCGGAGATACGCAGTATTTT.